This T cell receptor (beta chain) was recorded in a study of cytomegalovirus exposure and HLA in healthy donors. Germline CDR1 is SGHNT and CDR2 is YYREEE (reference sequence). Trimming pared 4 bases from V and 0 bases from J, leaving 10 bases between. The CDR3 runs to 15 residues. As concerns this clone: No antigen is known for it.

Use of 60 Vbeta and 13 Jbeta primers characterized the PCR. Clones were read by immunoSEQ multiplex PCR, and TCRdb kept only the in-frame ones, dropping some. The table lists 150,000 or so clones, 80% to 90% of them singletons, with roughly 10% in the top ten. Regarding the study as a whole: Rates of TCR association differed by HLA locus in a later analysis, with DRB1 highest and HLA-C lowest. When the data were analyzed later, several of the most significant clusters appeared to be linked to common viral pathogens.

The sequenced material came from PBMCs. This chain joins TRBV5-4 and TRBJ1-4; maybe TRBD1 (5 bases). The sequence was obtained from a man between 18 and 29 years old in good health and CMV-seropositive. The CDR3 here is CASSLTTATNEKLFF. The CDR3 coding sequence is TGTGCCAGCAGCCTCACGACAGCAACTAATGAAAAACTGTTTTTT.